These 9 T cell receptor beta chains were sequenced from one sample in a study of beta chain features in type 1 diabetes. Overall study results and limits: In all four CD4+ subsets, TCRB CDR3 length was significantly, moderately reduced in type 1 diabetes.

Their antigens are not known. The entirety of the isolated RNA underwent reverse transcription, so expressed TCRB transcripts were sequenced. Repertoires were generated with immunoSEQ multiplex PCR, while TCRdb's copy carries only in-frame clones and drops some. Found here are about 340,000 clones, roughly 14% of them singletons; the top ten hold 0.013% to 0.015%. The sequenced material came from naive CD4+ T cells from blood. The source of these receptors is a woman between 18 and 29 years old with type 1 diabetes.

This clone was observed a handful of times. This chain uses TRBV30 with TRBJ2-2, with TRBD2 as a possible D gene (6 bases). Deletions cut 0 bases from V and 1 base from J, with 12 bases between. Germline assignment: CDR1 GTSNPN and CDR2 SVGIG (reference sequence). CDR3 length: 16 amino acids. CDR3 DNA sequence: TGTGCCTGGAGTGTATTGGGCGGGGTGAACACCGGGGAGCTGTTTTTT. Encoded protein: CAWSVLGGVNTGELFF.

This rearrangement joins TRBV4-1 to TRBJ1-1; D remains unclear. CDR1 and CDR2 from the germline V gene are MGHRA and YSYEKL. V lost 3 bases, J lost 3 bases, and 14 bases lay in between. This CDR3 spans 15 amino acids. The CDR3 region has the DNA TGCGCCAGCAGCCACGTAGGGAAGAGGGACACTGAAGCTTTCTTT. Its protein product is CASSHVGKRDTEAFF.

The chain carries TRBV9 and TRBJ1-5, with 10 bases fitting TRBD1. V gave up 2 bases and J gave up 9 bases; unmatched junction bases: 5. The CDR3 has 14 residues. Germline V gene data show CDR1 as SGDLS and CDR2 as YYNGEE. The CDR3 coding sequence is TGTGCCAGCAGCGTGGGGACAGGGGAGCCGCCCCAGCATTTT. Its protein is CASSVGTGEPPQHF. Combining the CDR3 with reference TRBV9 and TRBJ1-5 gives the whole variable domain DSGVTQTPKHLITATGQRVTLRCSPRSGDLSVYWYQQSLDQGLQFLIQYYNGEERAKGNILERFSAQQFPDLHSELNLSSLELGDSALYFCASSVGTGEPPQHFGDGTRLSIL.

This chain uses TRBV7-9 with TRBJ2-7, with 10 bases identical to TRBD1. The V segment lost 4 bases and the J segment 3 bases; nucleotides outside the gene matches: 6. Germline loops: CDR1 SEHNR, CDR2 FQNEAQ (reference sequence). This CDR3 spans 15 amino acids. CDR3 protein: CASSYSDRGVYEQYF. For the CDR3, the DNA is TGTGCCAGCAGCTACTCGGACAGGGGGGTCTACGAGCAGTACTTC.

This clone was observed a few times. This sequence joins TRBV10-2 and TRBJ2-3, with 7 bases aligning to TRBD2. Germline V gene data show CDR1 as WSHSY and CDR2 as SAAADI. V shed 3 bases, J shed 3 bases, and the junction held 3 bases outside the gene matches. This CDR3 region has 14 residues. The CDR3 DNA is TGCGCCAGCAGTGAACCAGCGGGGACAGATACGCAGTATTTT. As protein: CASSEPAGTDTQYF.

V and J are TRBV30 and TRBJ2-1, with TRBD2 identical over 7 bases. This CDR3 spans 12 amino acids. With V trimmed by 5 bases and J by 5 bases, 3 bases remained unmatched. Germline V gene data show CDR1 as GTSNPN and CDR2 as SVGIG (reference sequence). DNA of the CDR3: TGTGCCTGGCGGGAGGCCCACAATGAGCAGTTCTTC. It specifies CAWREAHNEQFF.

The chain employs TRBV5-8 and TRBJ1-1, with 7 bases matching TRBD1. Trimming cost V 4 bases and J 7 bases; bases outside gene matches: 10. There are 14 residues in the CDR3. Germline assignment: CDR1 SGHTS and CDR2 YDEGEE. The CDR3 protein is CASSTDRARSEAFF. CDR3 DNA: TGTGCCAGCAGCACCGACAGGGCACGTAGTGAAGCTTTCTTT.

This clone has a handful of counts. The rearrangement links TRBV28 to TRBJ2-5, with 9 bases identical to TRBD1. CDR1 and CDR2 (germline): MDHEN, SYDVKM. Unmatched junction bases numbered 6, after V lost 8 bases and J lost 5 bases. CDR3 length: 13 amino acids. DNA for the CDR3: TGTGCCAGCGGGACAGGGTGGCCGGAGACCCAGTACTTC. It is translated as CASGTGWPETQYF. The variable domain in full, with the rest retrieved from reference TRBV28 and TRBJ2-5, is DVKVTQSSRYLVKRTGEKVFLECVQDMDHENMFWYRQDPGLGLRLIYFSYDVKMKEKGDIPEGYSVSREKKERFSLILESASTNQTSMYLCASGTGWPETQYFGPGTRLLVL.

This clone has a handful of counts. The chain uses TRBV7-9 and TRBJ2-5; D is unclear. CDR3 length equals 15 residues. Germline assignment: CDR1 SEHNR and CDR2 FQNEAQ (reference sequence). V lost 5 bases and J 7 bases, leaving 20 bases between the germline ends. CDR3 bases: TGTGCCAGCAGCCCCCTAGACGCATCAACCGGGACCCAGTACTTC. Amino acids: CASSPLDASTGTQYF.